The 25 T cell receptor beta chains given below trace back to one sample, sequenced in a study of blood T cell repertoires in COVID-19. Using immunoSEQ multiplex PCR, the repertoire was profiled, and TCRdb retains in-frame clones only, with some absent. The repertoire holds 200,000 to 300,000 clones, with 70% to 90% as singletons. Sequenced input: PBMCs or T cells enriched from blood (not recorded which). The receptors originated from a middle-aged woman with acute COVID-19.

The rearrangement joins TRBV9 to TRBJ2-6; possibly TRBD1 for D (7 bases). V was clipped by 0 bases and J by 3 bases, with 13 bases between them. The CDR3 covers 17 residues. Germline loops: CDR1 SGDLS, CDR2 YYNGEE. The CDR3 coding sequence is TGTGCCAGCAGCGTAGTCCCAGGGGGAGGTGGGGCCAACGTCCTGACTTTC. Its protein is CASSVVPGGGGANVLTF.

The chain employs TRBV6-5 and TRBJ2-1, with TRBD1 identical over 8 bases. The germline CDR1 and CDR2 sequences are MNHEY and SVGAGI. The CDR3 length is 15 residues. The junction had 13 bases not matched to a gene; V was cut back by 8 bases and J by 7 bases. CDR3 in amino acids: CASLDWQGAGNEQFF. The DNA for the CDR3 is TGTGCCAGCCTAGACTGGCAGGGGGCTGGAAATGAGCAGTTCTTC.

The V and J genes are TRBV14 and TRBJ1-1; D remains ambiguous. Germline CDR1 SGHDN, CDR2 FVKESK. The CDR3 consists of 13 residues. The V end lost 7 bases, the J end lost 4 bases, and 13 bases lay between the germline ends. DNA for the CDR3: TGTGCCAGCATTCAGGTGGTTGGCACTGAAGCTTTCTTT. It translates to CASIQVVGTEAFF.

This clone was seen only once. The genes are TRBV6-1 and TRBJ1-5, with a tentative D call TRBD1 (6 bases). The CDR3 consists of 19 residues. Germline V gene sequence: CDR1 MNHNS, CDR2 SASEGT. V was trimmed by 0 bases and J by 4 bases, leaving 22 bases between them. In DNA, the CDR3 is TGTGCCAGCAGTGAAGCGCTTCTTCGGGGGGCGCGTCGAAATCAGCCCCAGCATTTT. It specifies CASSEALLRGARRNQPQHF.

CDR3 sequence (DNA): TGCAGCTTCACCGGGACAGGGTCCTCTGGGGCCAACGTCCTGACTTTC. It yields the protein CSFTGTGSSGANVLTF. The chain links TRBV29-1 to TRBJ2-6; 9 bases are shared with TRBD1. The CDR3 totals 16 residues. Germline assignment: CDR1 SQVTM and CDR2 ANQGSEA. With 8 bases clipped from V and 0 bases from J, the junction kept 8 bases outside the gene matches.

The CDR3 nucleotides are TGTGCCAGCAGCGTAGCCCCCCGGGACTACGAGCAGTACTTC. This gives the protein CASSVAPRDYEQYF. The genes are TRBV9 and TRBJ2-7; TRBD2 might be the D (5 bases). Trimming left V 0 bases short and J 3 bases short, with 10 bases between. This CDR3 comprises 14 residues. The germline V gene encodes CDR1 SGDLS and CDR2 YYNGEE.

J is TRBJ2-7 and V is TRBV12-3 or TRBV12-4, with D unresolved. CDR3 length: 12 amino acids. With 6 bases removed from V and 2 bases from J, the gap between germline ends came to 8 bases. CDR3 DNA sequence: TGTGCCAGCAGCCTTGGAGCCTACGAGCAGTACTTC. Amino acid sequence: CASSLGAYEQYF.

The chain has TRBV18 and TRBJ2-2; 9 bases fit TRBD2. The CDR3 has 14 amino acids. Germline assignment: CDR1 KGHSH and CDR2 LQKENI. The V gene end was trimmed by 7 bases and the J gene end by 3 bases; junction bases not matched to a gene: 3. CDR3 DNA: TGTGCCAGCTATAGCGGGAGAGACACCGGGGAGCTGTTTTTT. Its protein is CASYSGRDTGELFF. Complete variable domain (other parts from reference TRBV18 and TRBJ2-2): NAGVMQNPRHLVRRRGQEARLRCSPMKGHSHVYWYRQLPEEGLKFMVYLQKENIIDESGMPKERFSAEFPKEGPSILRIQQVVRGDSAAYFCASYSGRDTGELFFGEGSRLTVL.

This chain joins TRBV11-3 and TRBJ2-1; tentatively, D is TRBD2 (5 bases). The germline CDR1 and CDR2 sequences are SGHNT and YENEEA. Trimming stripped 5 bases from V and 9 bases from J, with 14 bases between. The length of the CDR3 is 13 residues. For the CDR3, the DNA is TGTGCCAGCAGCGAAAAGTGGGGAGTTGAGCAGTTCTTC. Protein: CASSEKWGVEQFF.

The rearrangement uses TRBV6-5 and TRBJ2-7; weak D call: TRBD2 (6 bases). The CDR3 contains 14 residues. Per the germline V gene, CDR1 is MNHEY and CDR2 is SVGAGI. V lost 6 bases to trimming and J lost 1 base, with 13 bases between them. CDR3 DNA sequence: TGTGCCAGCAGCTACGACAGCGGGTCCTACGAGCAGTACTTC. Translating gives CASSYDSGSYEQYF.

This sequence joins TRBV28 and TRBJ1-5, with D unresolved. V was pared by 5 bases and J by 0 bases, with 11 bases between. The CDR3 has 15 residues. CDR1 MDHEN and CDR2 SYDVKM come from the germline V gene. The CDR3 nucleotides read TGTGCCAGCAGTCCCCGTCGAGGTAGCAATCAGCCCCAGCATTTT. Amino acid sequence: CASSPRRGSNQPQHF.

J is TRBJ1-2 and V is TRBV5-8, with a possible D match to TRBD1 (5 bases). CDR1 and CDR2 (germline): SGHTS, YDEGEE. The CDR3 loop spans 14 amino acids. V was shortened by 6 bases and J by 1 base, with 13 bases between the two germline ends. CDR3 nucleotide sequence: TGTGCCAGCACTCCGGGGGGTAATAACTATGGCTACACCTTC. Amino acid sequence: CASTPGGNNYGYTF.

The chain couples TRBV7-9 to TRBJ1-5; D possibly corresponds to TRBD1 (6 bases). V dropped 3 bases and J dropped 5 bases, with 8 bases sitting between them. CDR3 length equals 13 residues. Germline loops: CDR1 SEHNR, CDR2 FQNEAQ (reference sequence). The CDR3 DNA sequence: TGTGCCAGCAGCTTGGGGGCAGATCAGCCCCAGCATTTT. Protein: CASSLGADQPQHF.

The chain carries TRBV25-1 and TRBJ2-3; 10 bases are a match to TRBD2. V was clipped by 3 bases and J by 4 bases; unmatched bases: 10. Germline CDR1 and CDR2: MGHDK and SYGVNS. The CDR3 has 17 residues. Written as DNA, the CDR3 is TGTGCCAGCAGTGAGTACGCTAGCGGGAGTGGGTCAGATACGCAGTATTTT. It translates to CASSEYASGSGSDTQYF.

The genes are TRBV11-3 and TRBJ2-7, with 7 positions matching TRBD1. V trimming: 5 bases; J trimming: 3 bases; junction bases outside the gene matches: 10. From germline, CDR1 is SGHNT and CDR2 YENEEA. The CDR3 extends over 15 amino acids. CDR3 region: CASSPRTGDNYEQYF. The DNA of the CDR3 is TGTGCCAGCAGCCCTAGGACAGGAGACAACTACGAGCAGTACTTC.

The gene calls are TRBV29-1 and TRBJ1-2, with 7 bases aligning to TRBD1. After removal of 6 bases from V and 4 bases from J, the junction contained 2 bases not matched to a gene. This CDR3 comprises 11 residues. Germline V gene lookup returns CDR1 SQVTM and CDR2 ANQGSEA. CDR3 sequence reads: CSVTGTYGYTF. CDR3 DNA: TGCAGCGTGACAGGGACCTATGGCTACACCTTC.

This clone has a handful of counts. The chain is built from TRBV5-1 and TRBJ1-1; TRBD1 agrees at 9 bases. V lost 4 bases to trimming and J lost 3 bases; unmatched junction nucleotides: 4. Germline CDR1 and CDR2: SGHRS and YFSETQ. CDR3 size: 14 residues. For the CDR3, the DNA is TGCGCCAGCAGCGCGACAGGGGGGGACACTGAAGCTTTCTTT. This gives the protein CASSATGGDTEAFF.

The V gene is TRBV9, the J gene TRBJ2-1; 8 bases line up with TRBD1. Losses at the gene ends were 3 bases for V and 2 bases for J; bases not matched to a gene: 4. CDR1 SGDLS and CDR2 YYNGEE come from the germline V gene. The CDR3 totals 15 residues. The CDR3 sequence: CASSGGDRTYNEQFF. The CDR3 coding sequence is TGTGCCAGCAGCGGGGGGGACAGGACCTACAATGAGCAGTTCTTC.

This sequence joins TRBV6-2 or TRBV6-3 and TRBJ1-1, with D maybe TRBD1 (6 bases). The germline V and J ends were trimmed by 5 bases and 5 bases, with 15 bases remaining between them. CDR1 and CDR2 from the germline V gene are MNHEY and SVGEGT. The CDR3 consists of 14 residues. CDR3 in DNA: TGTGCCAGCAGTGACGGGGGGGCGAGTACTGAAGCTTTCTTT. Its translation: CASSDGGASTEAFF.

A single count supports this clone. The chain uses TRBV3-1 (or the pseudogene TRBV3-2) and TRBJ1-1; 8 bases align to TRBD1. Germline V gives CDR1 LGHDT, CDR2 YNNKEL (reference sequence). The CDR3 loop spans 14 amino acids. With V trimmed by 1 base and J by 7 bases, 5 bases remained unmatched. The CDR3 nucleotides are TGTGCCAGCAGCCAAGGACAGGGGTATGGTGAAGCTTTCTTT. Translated: CASSQGQGYGEAFF.

The J gene is TRBJ2-5, the V gene TRBV2; TRBD1 aligns across 7 bases. The ends lost 2 bases at V and 7 bases at J; junction bases unmatched: 7. The CDR3 runs 14 residues. Germline CDR1 reads SNHLY; CDR2 reads FYNNEI. The DNA of the CDR3 is TGTGCCAGCAGTGAACATCAGGGGGTCGGGACCCAGTACTTC. Its translation: CASSEHQGVGTQYF.

The chain carries TRBV30 and TRBJ1-4; 9 bases are shared with TRBD1. Germline V gene lookup returns CDR1 GTSNPN and CDR2 SVGIG (reference sequence). V lost 0 bases and J lost 8; bases outside the gene matches: 10. CDR3 length: 16 amino acids. In nucleotides, the CDR3 is TGTGCCTGGAGTGTATTTCCCGGGACAGGGAGGGAAAAACTGTTTTTT. Encoded protein: CAWSVFPGTGREKLFF.

This clone was found once. V and J are TRBV6-1 and TRBJ1-2; 8 bases fit TRBD1. J was trimmed by 6 bases and V by 0 bases; bases with no gene match: 3. This CDR3 comprises 14 residues. Germline CDR1 MNHNS, CDR2 SASEGT. CDR3 loop: CASSEAGQVDGYTF. In DNA, the CDR3 is TGTGCCAGCAGTGAAGCGGGACAGGTGGATGGCTACACCTTC.

The J gene is TRBJ2-3, the V gene TRBV5-1; tentative D call: TRBD2 (6 bases). The CDR3 extends over 14 amino acids. The V gene's germline CDR1 is SGHRS and CDR2 YFSETQ. V dropped 1 base and J dropped 4 bases, with 10 bases sitting between them. The CDR3 loop is CASSLRSGSDTQYF. In nucleotides, the CDR3 is TGCGCCAGCAGCTTGCGTAGCGGCTCAGATACGCAGTATTTT.

The chain joins TRBV19 to TRBJ2-3; 8 positions match TRBD1. Per germline, CDR1 LNHDA and CDR2 SQIVND (reference sequence). Germline trimming cut 2 bases from V and 2 bases from J; bases unmatched to any gene: 15. This CDR3 has 19 residues. The CDR3 spells CASSIIAQSGQGYTDTQYF. CDR3 coding DNA: TGTGCCAGTAGTATAATTGCTCAAAGTGGACAGGGATACACAGATACGCAGTATTTT.